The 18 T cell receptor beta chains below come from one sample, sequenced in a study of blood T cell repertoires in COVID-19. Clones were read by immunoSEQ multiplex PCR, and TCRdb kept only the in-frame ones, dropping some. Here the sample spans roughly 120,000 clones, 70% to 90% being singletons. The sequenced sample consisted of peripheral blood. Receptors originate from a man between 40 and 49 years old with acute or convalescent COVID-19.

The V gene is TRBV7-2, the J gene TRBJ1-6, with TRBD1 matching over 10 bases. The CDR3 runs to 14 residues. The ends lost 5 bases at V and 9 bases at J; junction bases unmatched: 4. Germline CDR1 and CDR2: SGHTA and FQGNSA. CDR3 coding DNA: TGTGCCAGCAGCAGACAGGGGGCAGGTTCACCCCTCCACTTT. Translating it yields CASSRQGAGSPLHF.

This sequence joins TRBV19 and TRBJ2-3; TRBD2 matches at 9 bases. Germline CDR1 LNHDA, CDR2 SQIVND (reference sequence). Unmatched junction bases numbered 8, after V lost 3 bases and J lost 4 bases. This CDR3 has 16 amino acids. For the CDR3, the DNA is TGTGCCAGTAGTATCAGCAATGGCGGGGGGGCAGATACGCAGTATTTT. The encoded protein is CASSISNGGGADTQYF.

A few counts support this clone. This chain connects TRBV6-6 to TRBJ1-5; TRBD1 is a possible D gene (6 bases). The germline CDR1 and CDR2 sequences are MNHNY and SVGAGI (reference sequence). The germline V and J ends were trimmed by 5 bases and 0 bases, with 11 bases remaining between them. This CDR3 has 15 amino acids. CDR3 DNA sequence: TGTGCCAGCAGTCCACAGGGTAATAGCAATCAGCCCCAGCATTTT. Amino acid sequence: CASSPQGNSNQPQHF.

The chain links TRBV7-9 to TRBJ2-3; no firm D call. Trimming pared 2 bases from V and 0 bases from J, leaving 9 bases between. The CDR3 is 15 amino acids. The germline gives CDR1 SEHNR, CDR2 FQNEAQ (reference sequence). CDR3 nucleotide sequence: TGTGCCAGCAGCTTAACTCTTCCTAGCACAGATACGCAGTATTTT. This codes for CASSLTLPSTDTQYF.

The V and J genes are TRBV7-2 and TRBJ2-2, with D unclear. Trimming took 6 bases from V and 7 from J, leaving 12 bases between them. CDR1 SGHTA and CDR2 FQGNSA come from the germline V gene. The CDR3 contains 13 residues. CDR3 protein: CASRKLVNGELFF. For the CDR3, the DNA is TGTGCCAGCAGGAAATTAGTAAACGGGGAGCTGTTTTTT.

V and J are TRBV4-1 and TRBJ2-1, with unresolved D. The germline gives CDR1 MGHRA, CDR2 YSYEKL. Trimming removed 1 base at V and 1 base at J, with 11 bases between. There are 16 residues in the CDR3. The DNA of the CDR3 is TGCGCCAGCAGCCAAGTTAACATGGTTTCCTACAATGAGCAGTTCTTC. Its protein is CASSQVNMVSYNEQFF.

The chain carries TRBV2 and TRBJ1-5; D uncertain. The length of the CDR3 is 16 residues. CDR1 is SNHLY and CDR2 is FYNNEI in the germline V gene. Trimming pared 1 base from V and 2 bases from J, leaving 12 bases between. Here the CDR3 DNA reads TGTGCCAGCAGTGAAGGACCTCTGGAGGGCAATCAGCCCCAGCATTTT. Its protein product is CASSEGPLEGNQPQHF.

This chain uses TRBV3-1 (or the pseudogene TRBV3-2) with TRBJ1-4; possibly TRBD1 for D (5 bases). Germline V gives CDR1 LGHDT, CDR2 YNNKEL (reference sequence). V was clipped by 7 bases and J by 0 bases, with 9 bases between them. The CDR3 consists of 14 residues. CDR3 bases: TGTGCCAGCAACGCAGGGTCAACTAATGAAAAACTGTTTTTT. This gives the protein CASNAGSTNEKLFF.

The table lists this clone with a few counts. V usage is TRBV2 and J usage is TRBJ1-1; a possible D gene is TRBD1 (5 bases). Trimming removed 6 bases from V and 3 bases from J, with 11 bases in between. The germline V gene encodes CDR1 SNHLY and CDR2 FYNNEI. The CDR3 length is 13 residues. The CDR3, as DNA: TGTGCCAGCAGCGACAGTTCCTACACTGAAGCTTTCTTT. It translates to CASSDSSYTEAFF.

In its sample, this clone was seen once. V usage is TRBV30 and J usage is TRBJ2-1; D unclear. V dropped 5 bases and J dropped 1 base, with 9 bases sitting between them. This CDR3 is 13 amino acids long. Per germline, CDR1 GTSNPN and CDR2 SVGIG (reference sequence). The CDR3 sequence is CAWDRGSYNEQFF. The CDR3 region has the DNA TGTGCCTGGGACCGCGGATCCTACAATGAGCAGTTCTTC.

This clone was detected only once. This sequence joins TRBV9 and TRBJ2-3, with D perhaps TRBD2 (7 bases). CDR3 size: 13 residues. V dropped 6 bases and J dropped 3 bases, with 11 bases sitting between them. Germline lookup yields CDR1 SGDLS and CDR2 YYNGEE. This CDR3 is CASTGGQTDTQYF. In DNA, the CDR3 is TGTGCCAGCACCGGGGGGCAAACAGATACGCAGTATTTT.

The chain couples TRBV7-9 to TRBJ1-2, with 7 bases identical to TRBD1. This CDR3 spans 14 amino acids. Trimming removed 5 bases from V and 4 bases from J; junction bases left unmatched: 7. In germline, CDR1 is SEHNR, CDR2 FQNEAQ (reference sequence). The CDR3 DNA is TGTGCCAGCAGCCTAACAGGGGCAGGCTATGGCTACACCTTC. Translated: CASSLTGAGYGYTF.

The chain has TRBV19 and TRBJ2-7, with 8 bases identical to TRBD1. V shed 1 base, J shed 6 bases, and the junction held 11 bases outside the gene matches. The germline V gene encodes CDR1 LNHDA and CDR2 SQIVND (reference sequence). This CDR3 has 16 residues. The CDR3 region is CASSIGWTGQLSEQYF. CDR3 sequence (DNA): TGTGCCAGTAGTATAGGATGGACAGGGCAATTGAGCGAGCAGTACTTC.

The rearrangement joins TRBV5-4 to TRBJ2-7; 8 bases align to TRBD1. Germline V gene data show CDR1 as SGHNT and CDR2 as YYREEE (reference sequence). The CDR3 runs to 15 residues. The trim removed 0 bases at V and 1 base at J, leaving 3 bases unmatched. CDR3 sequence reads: CASSLVTGGSYEQYF. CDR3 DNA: TGTGCCAGCAGCTTGGTAACAGGGGGGTCCTACGAGCAGTACTTC.

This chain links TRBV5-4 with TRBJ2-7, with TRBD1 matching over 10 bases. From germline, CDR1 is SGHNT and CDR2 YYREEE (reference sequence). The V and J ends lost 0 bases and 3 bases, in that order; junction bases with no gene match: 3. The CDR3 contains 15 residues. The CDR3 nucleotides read TGTGCCAGCAGCTTGGCAAGGACAGGGGGCTACGAGCAGTACTTC. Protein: CASSLARTGGYEQYF.

The CDR3 bases are TGTGCCAGCAGCGGGGAGGGGAGCACAGATACGCAGTATTTT. Protein product: CASSGEGSTDTQYF. The chain links TRBV9 to TRBJ2-3; TRBD2 matches 7 bases. Unmatched junction bases numbered 1, after V lost 3 bases and J lost 0 bases. CDR3 length: 14 residues. The germline CDR1 and CDR2 sequences are SGDLS and YYNGEE.

The CDR3 here is CASSVGTTKETQYF. The CDR3, as DNA: TGTGCCAGCAGCGTAGGGACTACGAAGGAGACCCAGTACTTC. The chain links TRBV9 to TRBJ2-5; a possible D gene is TRBD2 (6 bases). CDR1 SGDLS and CDR2 YYNGEE come from the germline V gene. Trimming pared 0 bases from V and 5 bases from J, leaving 11 bases between. This CDR3 is 14 amino acids long.

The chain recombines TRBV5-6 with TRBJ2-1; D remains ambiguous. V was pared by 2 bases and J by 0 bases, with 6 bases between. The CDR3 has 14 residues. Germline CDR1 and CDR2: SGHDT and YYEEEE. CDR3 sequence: CASSFLSSYNEQFF. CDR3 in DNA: TGTGCCAGCAGCTTTCTGAGCTCCTACAATGAGCAGTTCTTC.